What follows is one T cell receptor beta chain and its context. Its matching antigen is unknown. The sample comes from a study of T cell responses to AZD1222 COVID-19 vaccine. Study-level findings and limits: The donor group comprised mostly white British people and more females; the analysis possibly underestimated clonal diversity.

TCRdb's copy holds only in-frame clones and misses some; the assay was immunoSEQ multiplex PCR. This table holds about 60,000 clones, around 80% found once. Germline CDR1 and CDR2: MNHEY and SVGAGI. Trimming shortened V by 4 bases and J by 0 bases, and 9 bases separated the two germline ends. The CDR3 is made up of 14 amino acids. The receptor was derived from an adult who received the AZD1222 COVID-19 vaccine. This specimen was peripheral blood, taken 28 days after the second AZD1222 dose. This chain connects TRBV6-5 to TRBJ1-1, with D perhaps TRBD1 (5 bases). The CDR3 loop is CASSFGDLNTEAFF. In DNA, the CDR3 is TGTGCCAGCAGTTTTGGGGACCTGAACACTGAAGCTTTCTTT.